Listed below are T cell receptor beta chains from one sample, sequenced in a study of T cell responses to AZD1222 COVID-19 vaccine. TCRdb keeps only in-frame clones here, not all; method: immunoSEQ multiplex PCR. This sample has fewer than 110,000 clones, with more than 85% found just once. The sequencing used peripheral blood, collected on day 0 of AZD1222 vaccination. Receptors were obtained from an adult in good health. CDR3s leave out the opening cysteine and the closing phenylalanine or tryptophan. A D gene is named only where the DNA matches it firmly.

D: .
V: TRBV7-2
J: TRBJ1-5
length: 13
CDR3: ASSLGLYSNQPQH

D: TRBD1
V: TRBV7-9
J: TRBJ2-1
length: 14
CDR3: ASSLDPGQGANEQF

D: .
V: TRBV6-5
J: TRBJ1-4
length: 13
CDR3: ASSRSGYRSEKLF

D: .
V: TRBV12-5
J: TRBJ2-4
length: 15
CDR3: ASGLGMGDGGKNIQY

D: TRBD1
V: TRBV28
J: TRBJ1-2
length: 10
CDR3: ASSLYRGGYT

D: .
V: TRBV2
J: TRBJ1-4
length: 12
CDR3: ASSEVRLNEKLF

D: .
V: TRBV9
J: TRBJ1-2
length: 11
CDR3: ASGPQANYGYT

D: TRBD1
V: TRBV19
J: TRBJ1-6
length: 16
CDR3: ASSTSSGTGANNSPLH

D: TRBD1
V: TRBV10-3
J: TRBJ1-2
length: 11
CDR3: AISATGNYGYT

D: .
V: TRBV3-1/TRBV3-2
J: TRBJ2-7
length: 13
CDR3: ASSQGPSREGQQY

D: TRBD1
V: TRBV11-1
J: TRBJ2-5
length: 13
CDR3: ASSPRTGGKETQY

D: .
V: TRBV4-1
J: TRBJ1-2
length: 13
CDR3: ASSQDRGGVYGYT

D: TRBD2
V: TRBV7-9
J: TRBJ2-1
length: 15
CDR3: ASSMTSGSLLYNEQF

D: .
V: TRBV6-5
J: TRBJ1-1
length: 12
CDR3: ASSTQDGGTEAF

D: TRBD1
V: TRBV5-6
J: TRBJ1-5
length: 13
CDR3: ASSRTGYGNQPQH

D: .
V: TRBV19
J: TRBJ1-1
length: 13
CDR3: ASQVGRRHGTEAF

D: .
V: TRBV7-9
J: TRBJ1-1
length: 10
CDR3: ASSLSDTEAF

D: TRBD1
V: TRBV5-1
J: TRBJ2-5
length: 16
CDR3: ASSLANRGQGIGETQY

D: TRBD1
V: TRBV5-4
J: TRBJ2-7
length: 13
CDR3: ASSRGTGDTYEQY

D: .
V: TRBV5-1
J: TRBJ2-3
length: 14
CDR3: ASSLMVGQGTDTQY

D: TRBD2
V: TRBV7-9
J: TRBJ2-7
length: 12
CDR3: ASSLDGRSSEQY

D: .
V: TRBV21-1
J: TRBJ1-1
length: 14
CDR3: ASSKQSETLSLEAF

D: .
V: TRBV19
J: TRBJ1-4
length: 12
CDR3: ASSETGIGEKLF

D: .
V: TRBV30
J: TRBJ1-4
length: 11
CDR3: AWTGQVNEKLF

D: .
V: TRBV12-3/TRBV12-4
J: TRBJ2-5
length: 11
CDR3: ASNTNTQETQY

D: .
V: TRBV15
J: TRBJ1-1
length: 15
CDR3: ATSRRFDGPMNTEAF

D: .
V: TRBV6-1
J: TRBJ1-5
length: 13
CDR3: ASSEVPGGNQPQH

D: TRBD2
V: TRBV28
J: TRBJ2-2
length: 16
CDR3: ASSQSRTSGGNTGELF

D: .
V: TRBV6-5
J: TRBJ2-5
length: 11
CDR3: ASSRDARETQY

D: .
V: TRBV29-1
J: TRBJ1-1
length: 11
CDR3: SVQGWGNTEAF

D: .
V: TRBV5-1
J: TRBJ1-6
length: 13
CDR3: ASSLGVPNNSPLH

D: .
V: TRBV2
J: TRBJ2-7
length: 11
CDR3: ASGTRMSYEQY

D: .
V: TRBV4-1
J: TRBJ2-5
length: 14
CDR3: ASSQEPGEPQETQY

D: TRBD1
V: TRBV2
J: TRBJ1-5
length: 13
CDR3: ASSGTGLQDQPQH

D: .
V: TRBV6-8
J: TRBJ2-7
length: 14
CDR3: ASRTTATLYSYEQY

D: .
V: TRBV30
J: TRBJ1-3
length: 14
CDR3: AWSVLEQLSGNTIY

D: .
V: TRBV11-2
J: TRBJ2-7
length: 15
CDR3: ASSSTGRRTIPYEQY

D: .
V: TRBV30
J: TRBJ2-7
length: 10
CDR3: AWRGGPYEQY

D: TRBD1
V: TRBV13
J: TRBJ1-3
length: 15
CDR3: ASSLGQGIVAGNTIY

D: .
V: TRBV5-8
J: TRBJ2-3
length: 13
CDR3: ASSSDRTYTDTQY

D: TRBD1
V: TRBV7-9
J: TRBJ2-3
length: 12
CDR3: ASSPTTDRGTQY

D: TRBD1
V: TRBV24-1
J: TRBJ2-5
length: 11
CDR3: ATSRQGQETQY

D: TRBD2
V: TRBV15
J: TRBJ2-3
length: 14
CDR3: ATSRDRSGGADTQY

D: .
V: TRBV18
J: TRBJ2-7
length: 10
CDR3: ASSQDSYEQY

D: .
V: TRBV29-1
J: TRBJ2-7
length: 11
CDR3: SVSLRVAYEQY

D: .
V: TRBV12-5
J: TRBJ2-3
length: 12
CDR3: ASGPRGGEDTQY

D: TRBD2
V: TRBV19
J: TRBJ2-2
length: 17
CDR3: ASSLRGSGGLANTGELF

D: TRBD1
V: TRBV2
J: TRBJ1-6
length: 12
CDR3: ASSRDRGNSPLH

D: TRBD2
V: TRBV7-9
J: TRBJ2-1
length: 13
CDR3: ASRRAGGPSNEQF

D: .
V: TRBV7-9
J: TRBJ1-5
length: 12
CDR3: ASSLQGRGQPQH

D: .
V: TRBV5-4
J: TRBJ2-2
length: 13
CDR3: ASSSDLASTGELF

D: TRBD1
V: TRBV24-1
J: TRBJ1-4
length: 13
CDR3: ATSGLDRGREKLF

D: .
V: TRBV5-1
J: TRBJ2-5
length: 13
CDR3: ASSQAGGPQETQY

D: .
V: TRBV12-3/TRBV12-4
J: TRBJ1-1
length: 10
CDR3: ASSAQQGKAF

D: TRBD2
V: TRBV11-2
J: TRBJ2-5
length: 17
CDR3: ASSPRLASGLRGGETQY

D: TRBD1
V: TRBV28
J: TRBJ1-4
length: 12
CDR3: ASSLPGQDGKLF

D: .
V: TRBV11-1
J: TRBJ2-2
length: 12
CDR3: ASSLRWGTGELF